A selection of T cell receptor beta chains follows, all from one sample in a study of response to subunit inactivated influenza vaccine. Each CDR3 protein is one row after TCRdb ran MiXCR on the RT-PCR reads. The sample consists of about 570,000 distinct CDR3 sequences, roughly 10% of them appearing once. These data are also associated with another study on T cells expressing NK-cell markers.

The sequences come from PBMCs from blood, collected on the day of vaccination. The receptors come from a man aged 45-65 years who received an inactivated influenza vaccine. The CDR3 runs from the conserved cysteine through the conserved F or W. Part of the rows lack a size; the others show once, few, many or a class for expanded clones.

cdr3_aa: CASSSRINSPLHF
cdr3_length: 13
clone_size: few
v_call: TRBV19
j_call: TRBJ1-6

cdr3_aa: CASQENTEAFF
cdr3_length: 11
clone_size: many
v_call: TRBV12-3/TRBV12-4
j_call: TRBJ1-1

cdr3_aa: CASSQDGGISSYNEQFF
cdr3_length: 17
clone_size: many
v_call: TRBV3-1
j_call: TRBJ2-1

cdr3_aa: CASSFGGGPGDTQYF
cdr3_length: 15
clone_size: few
v_call: TRBV12-3/TRBV12-4
j_call: TRBJ2-3

cdr3_aa: CASSSTTYGGNEQFF
cdr3_length: 15
clone_size: many
v_call: TRBV5-1
j_call: TRBJ2-1

cdr3_aa: CSAGPVTYEQYF
cdr3_length: 12
clone_size: few
v_call: TRBV20-1
j_call: TRBJ2-7

cdr3_aa: CASSQTTSAVTTDTQYF
cdr3_length: 17
clone_size: few
v_call: TRBV4-2
j_call: TRBJ2-3

cdr3_aa: CASSLRTSGSRTSSYEQYF
cdr3_length: 19
clone_size: -
v_call: TRBV4-2
j_call: TRBJ2-7

cdr3_aa: CASSPAFWRSSYNEQFF
cdr3_length: 17
clone_size: few
v_call: TRBV12-3/TRBV12-4
j_call: TRBJ2-1

cdr3_aa: CASRGGLGRTHNEQFF
cdr3_length: 16
clone_size: few
v_call: TRBV6-1
j_call: TRBJ2-1

cdr3_aa: CSASRSRINEKLFF
cdr3_length: 14
clone_size: -
v_call: TRBV20-1
j_call: TRBJ1-4

cdr3_aa: CASSHRSGADSYEQYF
cdr3_length: 16
clone_size: few
v_call: TRBV4-1
j_call: TRBJ2-7

cdr3_aa: CAILDPGSELGVTIYF
cdr3_length: 16
clone_size: -
v_call: TRBV10-3
j_call: TRBJ1-3

cdr3_aa: CASTPSSGRYNEQFF
cdr3_length: 15
clone_size: -
v_call: TRBV11-2
j_call: TRBJ2-1

cdr3_aa: CASSLLSTGGTDTQYF
cdr3_length: 16
clone_size: many
v_call: TRBV7-9
j_call: TRBJ2-3